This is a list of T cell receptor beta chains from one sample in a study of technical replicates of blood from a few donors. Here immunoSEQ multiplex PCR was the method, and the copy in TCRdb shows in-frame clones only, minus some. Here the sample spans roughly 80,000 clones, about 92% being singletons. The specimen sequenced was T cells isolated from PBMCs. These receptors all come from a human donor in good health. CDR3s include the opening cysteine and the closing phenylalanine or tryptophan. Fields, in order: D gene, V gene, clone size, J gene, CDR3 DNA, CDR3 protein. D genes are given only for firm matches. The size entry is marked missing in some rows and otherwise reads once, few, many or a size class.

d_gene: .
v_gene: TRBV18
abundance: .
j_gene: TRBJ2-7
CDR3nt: TGTGCCAGCTCATTGGGGGCGGCACACTCCTACGAGCAGTACTTC
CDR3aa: CASSLGAAHSYEQYF

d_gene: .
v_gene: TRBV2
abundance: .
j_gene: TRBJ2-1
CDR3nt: TGTGCCAGCATACCCCCAGATGGACACCAATACAATGAGCAGTTCTTC
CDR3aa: CASIPPDGHQYNEQFF

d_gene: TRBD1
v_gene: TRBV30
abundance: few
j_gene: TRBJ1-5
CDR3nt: TGTGCCTGGAACCGAGACAGGGACGGGCAGCCCCAGCATTTT
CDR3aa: CAWNRDRDGQPQHF

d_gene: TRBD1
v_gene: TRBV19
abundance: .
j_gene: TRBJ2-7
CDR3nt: TGTGCCAGTAGTATAGGGACAGGGGCCTCCTACGAGCAGTACTTC
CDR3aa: CASSIGTGASYEQYF

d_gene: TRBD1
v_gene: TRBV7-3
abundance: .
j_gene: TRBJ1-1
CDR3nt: TGTGCCAGCAGCTCAACCAGGGGGAGGACTGAAGCTTTCTTT
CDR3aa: CASSSTRGRTEAFF

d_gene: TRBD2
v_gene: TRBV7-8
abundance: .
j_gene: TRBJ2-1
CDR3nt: TGTGCCAGCAGCTTACCGGGAGGGACCTACAGTGAGCAGTTCTTC
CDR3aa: CASSLPGGTYSEQFF

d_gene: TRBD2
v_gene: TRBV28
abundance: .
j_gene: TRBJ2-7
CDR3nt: TGTGCCAGCAGTCCGGGGACTAGCGGAGTAAGCTCCTACGAGCAGTACTTC
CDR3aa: CASSPGTSGVSSYEQYF

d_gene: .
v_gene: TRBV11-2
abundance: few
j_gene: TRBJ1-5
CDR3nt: TGTGCCAGCAGCCCCTCAGGGGGCAATCAGCCCCAGCATTTT
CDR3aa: CASSPSGGNQPQHF

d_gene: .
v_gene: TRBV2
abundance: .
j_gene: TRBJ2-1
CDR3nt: TGTGCCGGTGGTTCTAGCGTTGAGCAGTTCTTC
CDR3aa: CAGGSSVEQFF

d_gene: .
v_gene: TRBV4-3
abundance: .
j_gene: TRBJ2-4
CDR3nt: TGCGCCAGCAGCCAAGATCATTCAGGGCCCAAAAACATTCAGTACTTC
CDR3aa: CASSQDHSGPKNIQYF

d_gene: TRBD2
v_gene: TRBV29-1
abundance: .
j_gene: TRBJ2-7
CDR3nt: TGCAGCGTTCTAGTACTAGCGGGGTCCTACGAGCAGTACTTC
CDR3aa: CSVLVLAGSYEQYF

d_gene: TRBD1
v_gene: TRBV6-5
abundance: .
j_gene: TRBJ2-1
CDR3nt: TGTGCCAGCAGTTACGGGACAGGGCCGGCTGAGCAGTTCTTC
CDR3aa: CASSYGTGPAEQFF

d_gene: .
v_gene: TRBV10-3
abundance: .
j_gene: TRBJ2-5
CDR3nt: TGTGCCATCAGTGAATGGGGGCTTGGAGAGACCCAGTACTTC
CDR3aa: CAISEWGLGETQYF

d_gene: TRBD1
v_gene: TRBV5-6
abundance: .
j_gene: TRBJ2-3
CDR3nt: TGTGCCAGCAGCTCGGACAGGGAAACAGATACGCAGTATTTT
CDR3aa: CASSSDRETDTQYF

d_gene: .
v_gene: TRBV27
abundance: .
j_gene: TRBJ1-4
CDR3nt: TGTGCCGCCGGATTAACAGGGCTTAATGAAAAACTGTTTTTT
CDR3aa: CAAGLTGLNEKLFF

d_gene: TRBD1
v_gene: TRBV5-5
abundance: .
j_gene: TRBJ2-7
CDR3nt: TGTGCCAGCAGCTTGAGGTTGACAGGGGCCAGCTCCTACGAGCAGTACTTC
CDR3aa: CASSLRLTGASSYEQYF

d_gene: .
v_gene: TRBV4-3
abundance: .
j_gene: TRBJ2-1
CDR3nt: TGCGCCAGCAGCCAAGAAGGGGCGCTAGAGCAATACAATGAGCAGTTCTTC
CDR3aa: CASSQEGALEQYNEQFF

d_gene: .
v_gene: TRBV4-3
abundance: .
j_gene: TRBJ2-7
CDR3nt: TGCGCCAGCAGCCAAGAGAGTCTCTCCTCCTACGAGCAGTACTTC
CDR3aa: CASSQESLSSYEQYF

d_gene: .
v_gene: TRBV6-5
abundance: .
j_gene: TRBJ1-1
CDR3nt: TGTGCCAGCAGTTACGAGGCAGTGAACACTGAAGCTTTCTTT
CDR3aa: CASSYEAVNTEAFF

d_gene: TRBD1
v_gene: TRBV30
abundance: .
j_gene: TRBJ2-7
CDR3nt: TGTGCCTGGAGTACCCCATACAGGGGGCCCTCCTACGAGCAGTACTTC
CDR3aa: CAWSTPYRGPSYEQYF

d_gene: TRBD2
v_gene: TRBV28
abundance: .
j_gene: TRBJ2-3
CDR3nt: TGTGCCAGCAGTTTCCCCACTGGACTAGCGGGAGGGGCAGATACGCAGTATTTT
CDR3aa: CASSFPTGLAGGADTQYF

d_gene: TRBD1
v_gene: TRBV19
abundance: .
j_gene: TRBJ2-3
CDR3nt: TGTGCCAGTAGTCGACAGGGTCTCGGAACGCAGTATTTT
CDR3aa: CASSRQGLGTQYF

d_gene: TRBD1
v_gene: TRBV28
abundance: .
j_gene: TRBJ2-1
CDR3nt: TGTGCCAGCAGCTTAACAGGGGTTATAGGTGAGCAGTTCTTC
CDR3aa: CASSLTGVIGEQFF

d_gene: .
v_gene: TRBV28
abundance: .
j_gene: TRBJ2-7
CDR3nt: TGTGCCAGCAGTGGAGCGTCAACAGGGCGCGAGCAGTACTTC
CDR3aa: CASSGASTGREQYF